This passage covers 12 T cell receptor beta chains from one sample sequenced in a study of cytomegalovirus exposure and HLA in healthy donors. This PCR relied on a set of 60 Vbeta primers and 13 Jbeta primers. Clones were sequenced by immunoSEQ multiplex PCR, and TCRdb holds only the in-frame ones, with some missing. The profile shows under 150,000 clones, roughly 84% of them singletons. Sequencing input: PBMCs. The receptor source for this set is a middle-aged man in good health and CMV-seronegative.

The gene calls are TRBV5-1 and TRBJ1-6, with D perhaps matching TRBD1 (6 bases). The CDR3 sequence is 14 residues long. Trimming stripped 4 bases from V and 7 bases from J, with 12 bases between. CDR1 is SGHRS and CDR2 is YFSETQ in the germline V gene. The CDR3 coding sequence is TGCGCCAGCAGCCCGGGGACAAACAATTCACCCCTCCACTTT. This codes for CASSPGTNNSPLHF.

This rearrangement joins TRBV27 to TRBJ1-1, with a weak D call TRBD1 (5 bases). The length of the CDR3 is 14 residues. Germline-derived CDR1 and CDR2 are MNHEY and SMNVEV (reference sequence). V lost 8 bases and J lost 5, with 18 bases in between. The CDR3 sequence: CASGDRTRGTEAFF. The CDR3 DNA follows: TGTGCCAGCGGTGACAGAACCCGTGGGACTGAAGCTTTCTTT.

V and J are TRBV6-1 and TRBJ1-5; TRBD1 is a possible D gene (5 bases). The CDR3 extends over 14 amino acids. Between the trimmed V and J ends, which lost 6 bases and 6 bases, there was a span of 15 bases. In germline, CDR1 is MNHNS, CDR2 SASEGT. In DNA, the CDR3 is TGTGCCAGCAGCGAGGCCAGGGCAGGTCAGCCCCAGCATTTT. This codes for CASSEARAGQPQHF.

The chain links TRBV25-1 to TRBJ2-5; a possible D gene is TRBD1 (5 bases). The CDR3 is 16 amino acids. V was clipped by 0 bases and J by 5 bases, with 16 bases between them. The V gene's germline CDR1 is MGHDK and CDR2 SYGVNS. The CDR3 DNA reads TGTGCCAGCAGTGAATATGTGGGGCGCAATGTTGAGACCCAGTACTTC. Protein: CASSEYVGRNVETQYF.

V is TRBV4-1 and J is TRBJ1-5; possibly TRBD1 for D (6 bases). This CDR3 is built from 16 residues. Germline CDR1 is MGHRA and CDR2 is YSYEKL. Trimming shortened V by 0 bases and J by 7 bases, and 16 bases separated the two germline ends. Here the CDR3 reads CASSQDYGQFGQPQHF. DNA for the CDR3: TGCGCCAGCAGCCAAGATTACGGACAGTTTGGCCAGCCCCAGCATTTT.

The genes are TRBV5-1 and TRBJ2-1; TRBD1 aligns across 9 bases. Germline assignment: CDR1 SGHRS and CDR2 YFSETQ. This CDR3 region has 15 residues. J gave up 6 bases and V 0 bases, and 4 bases lay outside the gene matches. For the CDR3, the DNA is TGCGCCAGCAGCTTGGAACAGGGGGCAGGCAATGAGCAGTTCTTC. It codes for CASSLEQGAGNEQFF.

This clone appeared a few times. The chain is built from TRBV7-9 and TRBJ2-7; D is uncertain. The V end lost 1 base, the J end lost 3 bases, and 10 bases lay between the germline ends. This CDR3 spans 14 amino acids. Germline V CDR1 and CDR2: SEHNR, FQNEAQ (reference sequence). CDR3 region: CASSLGGLVYEQYF. The CDR3 bases are TGTGCCAGCAGCTTAGGAGGCCTGGTCTACGAGCAGTACTTC.

The count of this clone is one. The junction differs from germline at one of its ends, possibly a read error. The gene calls are TRBV29-1 and TRBJ1-1, with a possible D match to TRBD1 (5 bases). The CDR3 totals 15 residues. Looked up from germline, CDR1 is SQVTM and CDR2 is ANQGSEA. The CDR3 reads CSVEDVGKGRDHRLF. Written as DNA, the CDR3 is TGCAGCGTTGAAGATGTTGGTAAGGGGAGGGACCACCGGCTCTTT. The whole variable domain, filled in from reference TRBV29-1 and TRBJ1-1, reads SAVISQKPSRDICQRGTSLTIQCQVDSQVTMMFWYRQQPGQSLTLIATANQGSEATYESGFVIDKFPISRPNLTFSTLTVSNMSPEDSSIYLCSVEDVGKGRDHRLFGQGTRLTVV.

This rearrangement joins TRBV7-9 to TRBJ2-7; 7 nucleotides align to TRBD1. The CDR3 contains 14 residues. After removal of 2 bases from V and 4 bases from J, the junction contained 5 bases not matched to a gene. The germline gives CDR1 SEHNR, CDR2 FQNEAQ (reference sequence). The CDR3 coding sequence is TGTGCCAGCAGCTTACCCTTGACAGGGTACGAGCAGTACTTC. Its translation: CASSLPLTGYEQYF.

The chain employs TRBV5-6 and TRBJ2-1, with 13 bases fitting TRBD2. The CDR3 sequence is 19 residues long. CDR1 is SGHDT, CDR2 YYEEEE, per germline. V shed 6 bases and J 3 bases; nucleotides not matched to a gene: 15. The DNA for the CDR3 is TGTGCCAGCACCCAGACTAGCGGGGGGCCCCGTCCAAACTACAATGAGCAGTTCTTC. Protein sequence: CASTQTSGGPRPNYNEQFF.

V gene TRBV5-6 combines with J gene TRBJ2-3; 8 bases fit TRBD1. The germline V gene encodes CDR1 SGHDT and CDR2 YYEEEE. V was clipped by 6 bases and J by 5 bases; unmatched bases: 8. The CDR3 sequence is 14 residues long. The CDR3 loop is CASTYGTGVDTQYF. CDR3 DNA sequence: TGTGCCAGCACGTACGGGACAGGCGTAGATACGCAGTATTTT.

V usage is TRBV29-1 and J usage is TRBJ1-2, with D perhaps TRBD1 (6 bases). Germline values: CDR1 SQVTM, CDR2 ANQGSEA. Trimming took off 6 bases at V and 9 bases at J, with 14 bases between the two ends. The CDR3 extends over 11 amino acids. The CDR3 spells CSVSARGSYTF. Written as DNA, the CDR3 is TGCAGCGTAAGCGCAAGGGGGAGCTACACCTTC.